Sequencing of this T cell receptor beta chain was carried out in a study of shared clonotypes between healthy human individuals. As defined, naive CD8 cells were CD45RO-negative and positively selected for CCR7, with terminally differentiated effector memory CD45RA+ cells excluded. V was pared by 2 bases and J by 7 bases, with 2 bases between. This CDR3 spans 11 amino acids. In germline, CDR1 is SGHAT, CDR2 FQNNGV. Whole-study results and caveats: When naive CD4 clonotypes were compared across several donors, around 5% were shared.

This clone was observed a few times. Its antigen is still unknown. The repertoire was sequenced with immunoSEQ multiplex PCR; TCRdb's copy has only in-frame clones and lacks some. The sample shows around 1,900,000 clones, about 93% of them seen only once. The rearrangement links TRBV11-2 to TRBJ2-2; D unclear. This receptor was taken from a man younger than 35 in good health. Some clones in this sample may be carry-over from other donors' samples. Sequenced: naive CD8+ T cells from PBMCs. The CDR3 is CASSLLGELFF. Here the CDR3 DNA reads TGTGCCAGCAGCTTACTCGGGGAGCTGTTTTTT.